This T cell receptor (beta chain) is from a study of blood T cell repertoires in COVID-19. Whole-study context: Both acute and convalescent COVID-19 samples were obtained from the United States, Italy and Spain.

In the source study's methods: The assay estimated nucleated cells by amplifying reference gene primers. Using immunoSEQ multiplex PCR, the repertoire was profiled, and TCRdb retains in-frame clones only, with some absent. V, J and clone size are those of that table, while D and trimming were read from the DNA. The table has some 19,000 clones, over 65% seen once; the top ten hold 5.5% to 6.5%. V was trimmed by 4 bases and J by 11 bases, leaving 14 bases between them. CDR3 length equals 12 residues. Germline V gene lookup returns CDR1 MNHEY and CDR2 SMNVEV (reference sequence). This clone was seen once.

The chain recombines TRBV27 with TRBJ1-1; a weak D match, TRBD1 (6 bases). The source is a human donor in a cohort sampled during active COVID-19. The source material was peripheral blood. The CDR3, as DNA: TGTGCCAGCAGTTCCACAGGGCGGGGGGCTTTCTTT. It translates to CASSSTGRGAFF.